This T cell receptor (beta chain) was retrieved from a study of cytomegalovirus exposure and HLA in healthy donors. Study observations and caveats: A classifier reportedly called cytomegalovirus status with high sensitivity and specificity. For most TCR sequences rarity was the rule, although some public TCRs occurred in many donors. The study listed 164 cytomegalovirus-associated TCR beta chains.

Assay: immunoSEQ multiplex PCR; the TCRdb copy retains only in-frame clones and omits some. The data show 100,000 to 150,000 clones, 89% seen once. There are 14 residues in the CDR3. Germline lookup yields CDR1 KGHSH and CDR2 LQKENI. Trimming cost V 0 bases and J 7 bases, with 10 bases left between them. The study drew the donors from its approximately 110-subject validation cohort, separate from the roughly 700-subject first cohort. A note on this clone: Its cognate antigen is unknown.

V and J are TRBV18 and TRBJ2-4, with D unclear. This receptor was taken from a woman younger than 30 in good health and CMV-seronegative. The sample consisted of PBMCs. CDR3 amino acids: CASSPPGPGNIQYF. The CDR3 DNA reads as TGTGCCAGCTCACCACCCGGTCCCGGGAACATTCAGTACTTC. Full variable domain (rest looked up from reference TRBV18 and TRBJ2-4): NAGVMQNPRHLVRRRGQEARLRCSPMKGHSHVYWYRQLPEEGLKFMVYLQKENIIDESGMPKERFSAEFPKEGPSILRIQQVVRGDSAAYFCASSPPGPGNIQYFGAGTRLSVL.